The clone carrying this TCR beta chain is classed as medium-sized. The data derive from a study of blood T cell repertoires in COVID-19. About the research overall: Acute and convalescent COVID-19 samples came from the United States, Italy and Spain. In each case, the material was cDNA or gDNA derived from T cells, B-cell-depleted T cells, or PBMCs.

V dropped 7 bases and J dropped 2 bases, with 11 bases sitting between them. Germline V gene data show CDR1 as LNHDA and CDR2 as SQIVND (reference sequence). There are 13 residues in the CDR3. Per the study methods: Amplifying reference gene primers gave estimates of nucleated cell counts. Method: immunoSEQ multiplex PCR; TCRdb's copy keeps in-frame clones and lacks some. V and J calls and clone size are those listed in that table; D and trimming were worked out from the DNA. The sample has about 200,000 clones, approximately 85% seen once. J is TRBJ1-2 and V is TRBV19; unclear D gene. This sequence originates from a woman aged 45 to 65 with active or convalescent COVID-19. The source material was peripheral blood. The CDR3 is CASKSGSNYGYTF. Written as DNA, the CDR3 is TGTGCCAGTAAGAGCGGCTCCAACTATGGCTACACCTTC.